Given below is one T cell receptor (beta chain) in context. The data were produced by immunoSEQ multiplex PCR, yet TCRdb's version contains in-frame clones alone and is incomplete. This repertoire shows some 170,000 clones, about 74% found once; its top ten account for 7% to 10%. This specimen belongs to a study of blood T cell repertoires in COVID-19. Germline V CDR1 and CDR2: ENHRY, SYGVKD. This CDR3 spans 16 amino acids. V lost 10 bases and J lost 0; bases outside the gene matches: 5. The sample consisted of peripheral blood. This TCR was recovered from a man between 60 and 75 years old with acute or convalescent COVID-19. J is TRBJ2-6 and V is TRBV10-3; TRBD1 agrees at 11 bases. The DNA for the CDR3 is TGTGCCACCGGGACAGGGGGGAACTCTGGGGCCAACGTCCTGACTTTC. Protein product: CATGTGGNSGANVLTF.